This TCR beta chain came from a study of CD8 T cells in Susac syndrome. An input of about 0.5 to 1 ug of RNA was subjected to reverse transcription using random hexamers. Coverage of TCR beta CDR3 amplification by immunoSEQ multiplex PCR extended to 54 Vbeta and 13 Jbeta. A single record per CDR3 protein comes from TCRdb applying MiXCR to the immunoSEQ multiplex PCR reads. This table holds 180,000 or so distinct CDR3 sequences, around 94% found once. The V end lost 6 bases, the J end lost 2 bases, and 7 bases lay between the germline ends. This CDR3 is 12 amino acids long. General study results and limits: TCR sequencing and HLA analysis covered a relatively small number of individuals.

Sequencing of TCR beta was performed on blood CD8+ and CD4+ T cells. Points on this clonotype: What it binds is unknown.

This sequence originates from a human donor in good health. The source material was CD4+ T cells from PBMCs. The V gene is TRBV12-3 or TRBV12-4, the J gene TRBJ1-2; D is ambiguous. The CDR3 coding sequence is TGTGCCAGCAGAGGCAGGAACTATGGCTACACCTTC. Translated: CASRGRNYGYTF.